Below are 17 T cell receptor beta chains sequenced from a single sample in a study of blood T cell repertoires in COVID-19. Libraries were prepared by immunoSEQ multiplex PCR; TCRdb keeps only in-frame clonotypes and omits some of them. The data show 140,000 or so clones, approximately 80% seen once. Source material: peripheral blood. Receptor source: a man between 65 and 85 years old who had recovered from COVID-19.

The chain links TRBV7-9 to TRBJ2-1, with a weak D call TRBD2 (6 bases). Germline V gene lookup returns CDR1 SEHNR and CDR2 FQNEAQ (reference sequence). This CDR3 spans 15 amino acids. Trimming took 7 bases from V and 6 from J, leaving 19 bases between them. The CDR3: CASMRGGIAVNEQFF. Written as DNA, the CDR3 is TGTGCCAGCATGAGGGGAGGTATCGCCGTCAATGAGCAGTTCTTC.

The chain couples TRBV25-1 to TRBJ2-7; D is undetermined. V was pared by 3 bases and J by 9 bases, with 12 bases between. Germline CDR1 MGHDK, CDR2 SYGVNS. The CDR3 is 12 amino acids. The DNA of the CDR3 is TGTGCCAGCAGTGAGATCTCGTCAGGGCAGTACTTC. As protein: CASSEISSGQYF.

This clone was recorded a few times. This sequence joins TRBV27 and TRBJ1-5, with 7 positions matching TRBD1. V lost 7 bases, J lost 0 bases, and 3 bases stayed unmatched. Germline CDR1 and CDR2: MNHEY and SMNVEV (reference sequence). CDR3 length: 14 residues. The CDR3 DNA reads TGTGCCAGCATCGGGACAGATAGCAATCAGCCCCAGCATTTT. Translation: CASIGTDSNQPQHF.

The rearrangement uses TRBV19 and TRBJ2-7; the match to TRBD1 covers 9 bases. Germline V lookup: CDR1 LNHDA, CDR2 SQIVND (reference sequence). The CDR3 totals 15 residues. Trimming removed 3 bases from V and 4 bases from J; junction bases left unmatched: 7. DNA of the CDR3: TGTGCCAGTAGTATTGACAGGGGGTATCTTTACGAGCAGTACTTC. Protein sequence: CASSIDRGYLYEQYF.

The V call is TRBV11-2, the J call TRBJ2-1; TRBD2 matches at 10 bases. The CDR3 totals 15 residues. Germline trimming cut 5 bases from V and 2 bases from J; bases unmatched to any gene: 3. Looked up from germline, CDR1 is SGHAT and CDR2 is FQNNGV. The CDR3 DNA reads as TGTGCCAGCAGCGCCGGGACTAGCGCCTACAATGAGCAGTTCTTC. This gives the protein CASSAGTSAYNEQFF.

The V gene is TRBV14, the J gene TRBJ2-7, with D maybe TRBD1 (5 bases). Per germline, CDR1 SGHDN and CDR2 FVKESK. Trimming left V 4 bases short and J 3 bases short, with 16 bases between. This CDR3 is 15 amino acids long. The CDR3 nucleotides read TGTGCCAGCAGCCTAAGATTGGACATCTACTACGAGCAGTACTTC. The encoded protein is CASSLRLDIYYEQYF.

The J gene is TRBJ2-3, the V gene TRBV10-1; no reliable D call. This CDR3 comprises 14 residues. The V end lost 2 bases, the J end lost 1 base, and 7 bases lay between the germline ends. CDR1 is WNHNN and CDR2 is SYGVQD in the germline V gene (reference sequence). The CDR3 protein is CASSETLGTDTQYF. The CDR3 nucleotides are TGCGCCAGCAGTGAGACCCTAGGCACAGATACGCAGTATTTT.

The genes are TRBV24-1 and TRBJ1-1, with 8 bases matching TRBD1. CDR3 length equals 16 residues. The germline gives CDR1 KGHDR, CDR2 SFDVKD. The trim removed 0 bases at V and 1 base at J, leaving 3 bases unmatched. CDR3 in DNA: TGTGCCACCAGTGATTTGCTAGGGACAGGGAACACTGAAGCTTTCTTT. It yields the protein CATSDLLGTGNTEAFF.

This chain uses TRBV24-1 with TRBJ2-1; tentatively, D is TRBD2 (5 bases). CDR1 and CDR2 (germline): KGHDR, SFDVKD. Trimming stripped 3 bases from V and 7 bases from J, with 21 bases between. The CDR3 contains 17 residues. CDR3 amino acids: CATSDPPGSGGGNEQFF. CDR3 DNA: TGTGCCACCAGTGATCCCCCAGGCAGCGGAGGCGGTAATGAGCAGTTCTTC.

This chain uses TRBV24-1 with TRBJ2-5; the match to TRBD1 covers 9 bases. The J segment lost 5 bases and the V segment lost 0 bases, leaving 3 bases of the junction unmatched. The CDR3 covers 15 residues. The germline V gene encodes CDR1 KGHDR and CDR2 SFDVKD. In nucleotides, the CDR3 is TGTGCCACCAGTGATTTGACAGGGGGCCGGGAGACCCAGTACTTC. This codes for CATSDLTGGRETQYF.

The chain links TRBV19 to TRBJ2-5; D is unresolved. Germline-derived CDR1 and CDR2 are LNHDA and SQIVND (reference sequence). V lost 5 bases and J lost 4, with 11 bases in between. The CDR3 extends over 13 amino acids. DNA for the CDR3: TGTGCCAGTAGTCCCGGTCGAATAGAGACCCAGTACTTC. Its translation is CASSPGRIETQYF.

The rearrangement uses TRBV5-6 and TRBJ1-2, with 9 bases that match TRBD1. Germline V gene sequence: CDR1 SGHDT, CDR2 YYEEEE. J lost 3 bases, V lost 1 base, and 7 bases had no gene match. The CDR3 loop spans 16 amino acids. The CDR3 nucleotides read TGTGCCAGCAGCTTGAAAGGACAGGGGAACTACTATGGCTACACCTTC. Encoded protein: CASSLKGQGNYYGYTF.

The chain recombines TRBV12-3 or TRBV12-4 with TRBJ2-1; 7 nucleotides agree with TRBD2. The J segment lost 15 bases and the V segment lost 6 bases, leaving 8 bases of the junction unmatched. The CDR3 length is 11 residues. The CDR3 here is CASSGGTLAFF. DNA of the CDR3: TGTGCCAGCAGCGGGGGGACCCTGGCGTTCTTC.

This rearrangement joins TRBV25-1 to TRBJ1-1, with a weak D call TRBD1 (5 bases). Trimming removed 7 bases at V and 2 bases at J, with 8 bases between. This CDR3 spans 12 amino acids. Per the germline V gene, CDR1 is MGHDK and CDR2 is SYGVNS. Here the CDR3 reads CASTDSNTEAFF. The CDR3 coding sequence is TGTGCCAGCACTGACAGTAACACTGAAGCTTTCTTT.

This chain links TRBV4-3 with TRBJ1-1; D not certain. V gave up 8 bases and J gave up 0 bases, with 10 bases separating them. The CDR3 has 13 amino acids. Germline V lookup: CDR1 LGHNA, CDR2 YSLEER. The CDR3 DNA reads TGCGCCAGCCGATCTGACATGAACACTGAAGCTTTCTTT. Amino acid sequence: CASRSDMNTEAFF.

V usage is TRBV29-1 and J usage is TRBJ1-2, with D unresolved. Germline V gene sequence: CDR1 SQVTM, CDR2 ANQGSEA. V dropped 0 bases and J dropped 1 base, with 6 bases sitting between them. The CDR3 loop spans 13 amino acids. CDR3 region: CSVEDGHNYGYTF. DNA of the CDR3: TGCAGCGTTGAAGATGGGCATAACTATGGCTACACCTTC.

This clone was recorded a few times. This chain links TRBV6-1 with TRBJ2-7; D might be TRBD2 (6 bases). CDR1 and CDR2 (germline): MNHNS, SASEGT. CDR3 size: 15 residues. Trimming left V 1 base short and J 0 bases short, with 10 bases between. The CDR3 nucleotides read TGTGCCAGCAGTGAAGGGTCGACTAGCTCCTACGAGCAGTACTTC. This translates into CASSEGSTSSYEQYF.